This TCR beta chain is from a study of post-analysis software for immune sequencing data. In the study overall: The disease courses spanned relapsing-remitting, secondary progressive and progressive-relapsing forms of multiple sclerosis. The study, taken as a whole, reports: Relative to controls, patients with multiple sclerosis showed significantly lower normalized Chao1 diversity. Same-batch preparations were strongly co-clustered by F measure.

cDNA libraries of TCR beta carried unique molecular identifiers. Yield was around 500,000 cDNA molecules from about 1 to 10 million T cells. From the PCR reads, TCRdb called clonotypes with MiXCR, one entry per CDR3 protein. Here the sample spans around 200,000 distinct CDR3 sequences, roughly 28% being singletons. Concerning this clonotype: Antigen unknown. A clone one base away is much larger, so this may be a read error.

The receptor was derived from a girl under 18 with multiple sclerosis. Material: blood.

DNA of the CDR3: TGCGCCAGCAACTTGGTCTTGGGAGAGACCCAGTACTTC. Translation: CASNLVLGETQYF. The V gene is TRBV5-1, the J gene TRBJ2-5; D uncertain. There are 13 residues in the CDR3. The germline CDR1 and CDR2 sequences are SGHRS and YFSETQ.